One and the same sample provided the 4 T cell receptor beta chains below, sequenced in a study of T cells after yellow fever vaccination. Each CDR3 protein is one row after TCRdb ran MiXCR on the 5' RACE reads. The table has 620,000 or so distinct CDR3 sequences, about 12% seen once; the top ten hold 14% to 15%. The sample in question was PBMCs, obtained on the day of the yellow fever booster vaccination. These receptors were collected from a man younger than 45 who received the YFV17D yellow fever vaccine.

The chain links TRBV19 to TRBJ2-3; TRBD2 matches 7 bases. Unmatched junction bases numbered 5, after V lost 4 bases and J lost 7 bases. Germline CDR1 and CDR2: LNHDA and SQIVND (reference sequence). There are 13 residues in the CDR3. DNA of the CDR3: TGTGCCAGTAGTAGGGGCGGGAGCAATACGCAGTATTTT. This translates into CASSRGGSNTQYF.

This clonotype was detected a few times. J is TRBJ2-7 and V is TRBV29-1; the match to TRBD1 covers 8 bases. The germline V gene encodes CDR1 SQVTM and CDR2 ANQGSEA. The CDR3 contains 14 residues. V trimming: 6 bases; J trimming: 5 bases; junction bases outside the gene matches: 12. In DNA form, the CDR3 reads TGCAGCGTCGAAAGGACAGGGAACGGAAACGAGCAGTACTTC. Its translation is CSVERTGNGNEQYF.

V is TRBV7-2 and J is TRBJ2-3; D not certain. V was pared by 0 bases and J by 9 bases, with 7 bases between. The CDR3 length is 12 residues. The V gene's germline CDR1 is SGHTA and CDR2 FQGNSA. The CDR3 DNA follows: TGTGCCAGCAGCTTAGCTGCCGTCACGCAGTATTTT. Translation: CASSLAAVTQYF.

The chain links TRBV24-1 to TRBJ2-1; D is perhaps TRBD1 (5 bases). The V gene lost 0 bases and the J gene lost 7 bases, with 6 bases spanning the gap. The germline V gene has CDR1 KGHDR and CDR2 SFDVKD. The CDR3 length is 13 residues. CDR3 coding DNA: TGTGCCACCAGTGATTTGTCAGGGAATGAGCAGTTCTTC. Amino acids: CATSDLSGNEQFF.